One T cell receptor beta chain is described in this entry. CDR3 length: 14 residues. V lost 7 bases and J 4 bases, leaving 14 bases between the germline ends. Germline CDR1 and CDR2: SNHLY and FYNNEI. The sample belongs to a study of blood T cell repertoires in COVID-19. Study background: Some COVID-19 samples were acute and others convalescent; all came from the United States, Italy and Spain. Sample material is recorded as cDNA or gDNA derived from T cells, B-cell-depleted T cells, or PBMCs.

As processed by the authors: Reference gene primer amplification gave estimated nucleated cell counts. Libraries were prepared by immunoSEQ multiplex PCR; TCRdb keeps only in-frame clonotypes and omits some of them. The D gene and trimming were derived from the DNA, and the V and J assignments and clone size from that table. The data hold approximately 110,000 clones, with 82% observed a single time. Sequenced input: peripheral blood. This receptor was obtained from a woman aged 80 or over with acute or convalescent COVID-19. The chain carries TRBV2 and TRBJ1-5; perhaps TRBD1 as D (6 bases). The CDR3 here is CASTLDRANQPQHF. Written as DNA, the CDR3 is TGTGCCAGCACCCTGGACAGAGCGAATCAGCCCCAGCATTTT.